A selection of T cell receptor beta chains follows, all from one sample in a study of blood T cell repertoires in COVID-19. The repertoire was sequenced with immunoSEQ multiplex PCR; TCRdb's copy has only in-frame clones and lacks some. The repertoire has 90,000 or so clones, about 82% of them found once; the top ten carry about 7.8%. The source material was peripheral blood. All receptors derive from a man over 45 with active COVID-19. CDR3s include the opening cysteine and the closing phenylalanine or tryptophan. A D gene is named only where the DNA matches it firmly.

d_call,v_call,j_call,cdr3_aa
-,TRBV27,TRBJ1-6,CASSLRAGMNSPLHF
TRBD1,TRBV5-6,TRBJ2-1,CASSLEGQGYNEQFF
TRBD2,TRBV15,TRBJ2-3,CATSSAGVSTDTQYF
TRBD2,TRBV6-6,TRBJ2-1,CASSYYGGRGGNEQFF
TRBD1,TRBV19,TRBJ2-3,CASNRGTSTDTQYF
-,TRBV3-1/TRBV3-2,TRBJ1-2,CASSQTGTGGYTF
-,TRBV4-1,TRBJ1-2,CASSQAEHTGGYTF
TRBD1,TRBV30,TRBJ1-2,CAWSKGQGSYGYTF
TRBD1,TRBV28,TRBJ1-2,CASLEGALRKYGYTF
-,TRBV7-8,TRBJ2-5,CASSRLREETQYF
-,TRBV5-6,TRBJ2-5,CASSLAGEILNQETQYF
TRBD1,TRBV5-1,TRBJ2-1,CASTDRGSLTYNEQFF
-,TRBV5-4,TRBJ2-3,CASSLSTDTQYF
TRBD2,TRBV25-1,TRBJ2-4,CASSRYAGGRTKNIQYF
-,TRBV3-1/TRBV3-2,TRBJ1-6,CASSPSSGGWVPLHF
-,TRBV2,TRBJ2-3,CASTVTDTQYF
TRBD1,TRBV7-8,TRBJ2-2,CASSAYRDRRRGGELFF
-,TRBV19,TRBJ2-7,CASSISTSRNYEQYF
TRBD1,TRBV9,TRBJ2-5,CEKSSPRQGQPETQYF
TRBD2,TRBV5-1,TRBJ2-5,CASSQRGTSGYQETQYF
-,TRBV7-3,TRBJ2-1,CASSLTSSRSNNEQFF